The T cell receptor beta chain under discussion was sequenced for a study of T cells in Graves' hyperthyroidism and ophthalmopathy. Study-level points and caveats: Ophthalmopathy and stable hyperthyroidism were told apart by a 13 V-J model.

At least 3 on the Clinical Activity Score was recorded for ophthalmopathy patients, who also had NOSPECS grade at least 4 and duration under 3 months. To note about this clonotype: Its antigen is still unknown.

TCR beta CDR3 regions were amplified from RNA. During a first-round RT-PCR of the TCR CDR3, the HTBI primer set was used. Each CDR3 protein is one row after TCRdb ran MiXCR on the multiplex PCR reads. The sample has under 250,000 distinct CDR3 sequences; approximately 23% are singletons. The sequenced sample was blood. The receptor comes from a woman in her 40s with Graves' ophthalmopathy.

This CDR3 reads CASSLTVANQPQHF. For the CDR3, the DNA is TGTGCCAGCAGCTTGACAGTCGCCAATCAGCCCCAGCATTTT. The J gene is TRBJ1-5, the V gene TRBV12-3 or TRBV12-4; possibly TRBD1 for D (5 bases). CDR3 size: 14 residues. V lost 6 bases and J lost 3, with 12 bases in between.